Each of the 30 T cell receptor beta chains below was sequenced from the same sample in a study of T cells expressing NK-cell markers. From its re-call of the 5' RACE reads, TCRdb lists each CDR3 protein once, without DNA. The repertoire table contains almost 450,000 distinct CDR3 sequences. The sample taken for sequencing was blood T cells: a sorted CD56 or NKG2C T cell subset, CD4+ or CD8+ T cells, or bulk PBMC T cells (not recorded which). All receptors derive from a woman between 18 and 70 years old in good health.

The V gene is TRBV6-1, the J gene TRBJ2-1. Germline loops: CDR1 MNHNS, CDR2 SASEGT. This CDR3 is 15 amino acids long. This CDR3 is CASSEPRSAYNEQFF.

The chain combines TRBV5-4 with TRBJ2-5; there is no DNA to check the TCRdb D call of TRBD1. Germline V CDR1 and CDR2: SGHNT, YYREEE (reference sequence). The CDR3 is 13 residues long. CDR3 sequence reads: CASSLGTGRTQYF.

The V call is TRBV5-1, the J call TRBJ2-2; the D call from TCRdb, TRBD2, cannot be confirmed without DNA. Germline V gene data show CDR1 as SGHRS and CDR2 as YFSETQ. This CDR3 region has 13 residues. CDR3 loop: CAGKREVIGELFF.

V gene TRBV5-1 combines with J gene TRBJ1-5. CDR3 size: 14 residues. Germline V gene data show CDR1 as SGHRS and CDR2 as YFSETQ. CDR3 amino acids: CASSLRGGQDPQHF.

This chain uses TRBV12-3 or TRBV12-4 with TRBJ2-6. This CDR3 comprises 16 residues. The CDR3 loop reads CASSPQHPSGANVLTF.

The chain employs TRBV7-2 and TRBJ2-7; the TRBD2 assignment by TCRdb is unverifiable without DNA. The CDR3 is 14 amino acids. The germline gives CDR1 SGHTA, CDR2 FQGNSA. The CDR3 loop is CASSPEGLSYEQYF.

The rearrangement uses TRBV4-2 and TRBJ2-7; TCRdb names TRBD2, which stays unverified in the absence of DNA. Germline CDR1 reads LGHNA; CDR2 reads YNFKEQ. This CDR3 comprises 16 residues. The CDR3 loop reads CASSQPLLVAGYEQYF.

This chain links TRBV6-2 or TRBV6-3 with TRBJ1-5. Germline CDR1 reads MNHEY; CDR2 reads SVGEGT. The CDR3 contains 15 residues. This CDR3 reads CASSYQEAFNQPQHF.

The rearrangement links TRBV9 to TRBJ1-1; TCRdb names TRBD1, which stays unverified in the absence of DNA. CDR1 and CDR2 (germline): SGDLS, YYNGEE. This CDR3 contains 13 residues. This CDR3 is CASSVVGASEAFF.

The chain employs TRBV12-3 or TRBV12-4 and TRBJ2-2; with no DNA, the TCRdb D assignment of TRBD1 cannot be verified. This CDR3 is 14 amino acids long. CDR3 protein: CASSTTGNTGELFF.

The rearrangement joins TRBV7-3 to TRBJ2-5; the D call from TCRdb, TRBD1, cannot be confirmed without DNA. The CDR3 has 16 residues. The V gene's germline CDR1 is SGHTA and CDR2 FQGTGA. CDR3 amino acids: CASSHGQGEGVETQYF.

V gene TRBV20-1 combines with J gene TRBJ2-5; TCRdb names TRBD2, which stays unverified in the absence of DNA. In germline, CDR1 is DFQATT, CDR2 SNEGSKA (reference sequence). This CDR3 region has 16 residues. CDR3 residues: CSARGSGGRAQETQYF.

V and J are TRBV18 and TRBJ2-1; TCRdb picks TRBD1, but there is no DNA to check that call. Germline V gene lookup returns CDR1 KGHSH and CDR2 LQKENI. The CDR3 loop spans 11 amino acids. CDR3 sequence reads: CASSPGQAEFF.

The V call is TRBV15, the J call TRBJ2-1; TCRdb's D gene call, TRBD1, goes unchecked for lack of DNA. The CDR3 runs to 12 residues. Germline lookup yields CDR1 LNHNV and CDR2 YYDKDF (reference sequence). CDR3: CATGARGNEQFF.

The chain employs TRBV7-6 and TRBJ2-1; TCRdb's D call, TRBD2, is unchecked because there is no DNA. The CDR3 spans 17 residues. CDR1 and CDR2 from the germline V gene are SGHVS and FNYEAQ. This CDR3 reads CASSPGGRTSSYNEQFF.

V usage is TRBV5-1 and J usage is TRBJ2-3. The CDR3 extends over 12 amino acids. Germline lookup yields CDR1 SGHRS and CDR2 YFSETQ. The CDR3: CASSQPTDTQYF.

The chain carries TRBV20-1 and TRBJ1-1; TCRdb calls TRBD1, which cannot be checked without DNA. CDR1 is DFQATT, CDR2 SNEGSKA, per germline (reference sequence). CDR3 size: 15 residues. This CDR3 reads CSARFPKWATTEAFF.

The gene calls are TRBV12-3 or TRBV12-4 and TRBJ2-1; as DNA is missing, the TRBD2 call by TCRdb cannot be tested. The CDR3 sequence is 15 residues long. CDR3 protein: CASSPGLAVGDEQFF.

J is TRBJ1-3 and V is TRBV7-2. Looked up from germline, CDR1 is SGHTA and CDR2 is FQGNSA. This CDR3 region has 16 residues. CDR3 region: CASSLAPQSSGNTIYF.

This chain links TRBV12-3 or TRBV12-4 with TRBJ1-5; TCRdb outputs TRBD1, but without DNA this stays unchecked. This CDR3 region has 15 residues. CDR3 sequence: CASKRQGSANQPQHF.

CDR3 residues: CASNRDGQALGTQYF. The chain links TRBV7-2 to TRBJ2-5; no DNA is available, so the TRBD2 call from TCRdb remains unchecked. The CDR3 runs to 15 residues. From germline, CDR1 is SGHTA and CDR2 FQGNSA.

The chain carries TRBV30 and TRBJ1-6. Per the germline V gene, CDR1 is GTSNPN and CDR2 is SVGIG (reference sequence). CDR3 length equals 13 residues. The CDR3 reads CAWNPAAPSPLHF.

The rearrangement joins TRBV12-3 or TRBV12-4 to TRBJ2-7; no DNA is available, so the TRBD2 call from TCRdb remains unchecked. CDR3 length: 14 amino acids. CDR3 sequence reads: CASTKLAETPEQYF.

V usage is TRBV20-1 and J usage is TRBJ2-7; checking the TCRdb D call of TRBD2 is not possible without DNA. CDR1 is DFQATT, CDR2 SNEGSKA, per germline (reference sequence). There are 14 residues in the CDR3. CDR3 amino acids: CSAFTSGRFNEQYF.

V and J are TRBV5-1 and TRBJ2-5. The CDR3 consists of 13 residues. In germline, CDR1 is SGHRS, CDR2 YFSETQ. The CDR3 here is CASSLGNEETQYF.

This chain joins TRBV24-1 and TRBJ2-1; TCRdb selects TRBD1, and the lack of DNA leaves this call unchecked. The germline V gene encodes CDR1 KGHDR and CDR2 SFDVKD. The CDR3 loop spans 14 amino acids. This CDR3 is CATSDAGRTNEQFF.

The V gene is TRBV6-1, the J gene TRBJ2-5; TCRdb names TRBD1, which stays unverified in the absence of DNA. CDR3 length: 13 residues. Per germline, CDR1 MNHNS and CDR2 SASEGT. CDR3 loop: CASRTGGSETQYF.

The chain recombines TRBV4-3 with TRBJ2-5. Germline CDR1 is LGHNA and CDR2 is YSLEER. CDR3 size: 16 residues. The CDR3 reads CASSQDWSILGETQYF.

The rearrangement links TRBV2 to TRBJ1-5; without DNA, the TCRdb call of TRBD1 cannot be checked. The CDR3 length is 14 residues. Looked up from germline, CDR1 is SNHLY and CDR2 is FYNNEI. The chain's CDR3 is CASREGTAGQPQHF.

The CDR3 sequence is CAISDRADSPLHF. The J gene is TRBJ1-6, the V gene TRBV10-3; TCRdb reports TRBD1, a call that lacks DNA to check it against. CDR1 is ENHRY and CDR2 is SYGVKD in the germline V gene. The CDR3 loop spans 13 amino acids.